This T cell receptor beta chain was obtained from a study of T cell changes during pregnancy in multiple sclerosis. There are 16 residues in the CDR3. Germline assignment: CDR1 SGHDN and CDR2 FVKESK. Trimming cost V 3 bases and J 3 bases; bases outside gene matches: 8. Produced via immunoSEQ multiplex PCR; TCRdb's table is partial and in-frame only. Among 40,000 or so clones listed, about 92% were seen once. Sequencing used CD4+ T cells from peripheral blood mononuclear cells, obtained in the third trimester of pregnancy. V is TRBV14 and J is TRBJ2-5; 9 positions match TRBD2. The receptor's source is a female donor with multiple sclerosis, enrolled in a pregnancy study. The CDR3 coding sequence is TGTGCCAGCAGCCATGGTCCGGGACTAGCTGAAGAGACCCAGTACTTC. Its translation is CASSHGPGLAEETQYF.